This passage covers 27 T cell receptor beta chains from one sample sequenced in a study of blood T cell repertoires in COVID-19. Method: immunoSEQ multiplex PCR; TCRdb's copy keeps in-frame clones and lacks some. The repertoire includes roughly 190,000 clones, around nine tenths of them detected once, and roughly 3.4% sits in the top ten. The sample was peripheral blood. Every receptor here comes from a man between 65 and 79 years old with acute or convalescent COVID-19.

This chain connects TRBV2 to TRBJ1-1, with D perhaps matching TRBD1 (5 bases). CDR3 length: 17 amino acids. CDR1 and CDR2 from the germline V gene are SNHLY and FYNNEI. V lost 3 bases to trimming and J lost 3 bases, with 20 bases between them. The CDR3 DNA sequence: TGTGCCAGCAGTGATTGGGAGCAGGGTGGGGAGGACACTGAAGCTTTCTTT. Encoded protein: CASSDWEQGGEDTEAFF.

In its sample, this clone was seen a few times. The chain combines TRBV5-1 with TRBJ2-1, with D possibly being TRBD2 (6 bases). Germline V gene data show CDR1 as SGHRS and CDR2 as YFSETQ. The CDR3 runs to 17 residues. V lost 0 bases and J 1 base, leaving 14 bases between the germline ends. CDR3 amino acids: CASSLEPGAGSYNEQFF. The DNA for the CDR3 is TGCGCCAGCAGCTTGGAACCTGGGGCGGGGTCCTACAATGAGCAGTTCTTC.

The chain joins TRBV5-6 to TRBJ1-5; D may be TRBD1 (6 bases). The germline V gene encodes CDR1 SGHDT and CDR2 YYEEEE. Trimming stripped 4 bases from V and 0 bases from J, with 11 bases between. CDR3 length equals 15 residues. CDR3 nucleotides: TGTGCCAGCAGCCGGGGGGCAGGTAGCAATCAGCCCCAGCATTTT. This codes for CASSRGAGSNQPQHF. Supplemented by reference TRBV5-6 and TRBJ1-5, the full variable domain reads DAGVTQSPTHLIKTRGQQVTLRCSPKSGHDTVSWYQQALGQGPQFIFQYYEEEERQRGNFPDRFSGHQFPNYSSELNVNALLLGDSALYLCASSRGAGSNQPQHFGDGTRLSIL.

The chain couples TRBV27 to TRBJ2-2, with 8 nucleotides matching TRBD2. With 5 bases clipped from V and 8 bases from J, the junction kept 7 bases outside the gene matches. The CDR3 loop spans 14 amino acids. Per germline, CDR1 MNHEY and CDR2 SMNVEV (reference sequence). The CDR3, as DNA: TGTGCCAGCAGTCTGTCCGGGACTAGTGGGGAGCTGTTTTTT. Translating it yields CASSLSGTSGELFF.

The CDR3 loop reads CASSQDGINSYNEQFF. The CDR3 coding sequence is TGCGCCAGCAGCCAAGATGGCATTAACAGCTACAATGAGCAGTTCTTC. This sequence joins TRBV4-1 and TRBJ2-1, with D uncertain. The CDR3 loop spans 16 amino acids. V lost 0 bases and J 3 bases, leaving 12 bases between the germline ends. CDR1 MGHRA and CDR2 YSYEKL come from the germline V gene.

V and J are TRBV19 and TRBJ1-5; D unclear. Trimming took 4 bases from V and 0 from J, leaving 7 bases between them. Germline-derived CDR1 and CDR2 are LNHDA and SQIVND (reference sequence). CDR3 size: 14 residues. The CDR3 sequence: CASSRRDSNQPQHF. In DNA form, the CDR3 reads TGTGCCAGTAGTAGGAGGGATAGCAATCAGCCCCAGCATTTT.

The rearrangement joins TRBV27 to TRBJ1-6; 7 bases fit TRBD1. J was trimmed by 10 bases and V by 3 bases; bases with no gene match: 12. Germline CDR1 reads MNHEY; CDR2 reads SMNVEV (reference sequence). The CDR3 sequence is 16 residues long. DNA of the CDR3: TGTGCCAGCAGTTTTGGTCATGAGGGGGCGCACTCACCCCTCCACTTT. Translating it yields CASSFGHEGAHSPLHF.

This chain connects TRBV28 to TRBJ1-4, with D perhaps TRBD1 (5 bases). V was clipped by 8 bases and J by 0 bases, with 13 bases between them. Germline lookup yields CDR1 MDHEN and CDR2 SYDVKM. CDR3 length equals 15 residues. DNA of the CDR3: TGTGCCAGCGGGGGACCGGGAGCAACTAATGAAAAACTGTTTTTT. Translating it yields CASGGPGATNEKLFF.

The chain is built from TRBV19 and TRBJ1-2; TRBD1 might be the D (5 bases). Germline V lookup: CDR1 LNHDA, CDR2 SQIVND (reference sequence). V dropped 4 bases and J dropped 4 bases, with 10 bases sitting between them. The CDR3 length is 13 residues. The CDR3 nucleotides read TGTGCCAGTAGTAATCCAGGGATCTATGGCTACACCTTC. Translation: CASSNPGIYGYTF.

For this clone: The same CDR3 also results from other DNA sequences found in this sample. This chain joins TRBV2 and TRBJ2-7; D is undetermined. Trimming stripped 3 bases from V and 3 bases from J, with 3 bases between. This CDR3 comprises 11 residues. CDR1 is SNHLY, CDR2 FYNNEI, per germline. The CDR3 DNA reads TGTGCCAGCAGTGACTACTACGAGCAGTACTTC. Amino acids: CASSDYYEQYF.

The rearrangement uses TRBV19 and TRBJ2-2; TRBD1 matches at 7 bases. There are 14 residues in the CDR3. In germline, CDR1 is LNHDA, CDR2 SQIVND (reference sequence). Losses at the gene ends were 4 bases for V and 3 bases for J; bases not matched to a gene: 2. The CDR3 nucleotides are TGTGCCAGTAGTAAACAGGGGTACACCGGGGAGCTGTTTTTT. It yields the protein CASSKQGYTGELFF.

The chain couples TRBV21-1 to TRBJ2-7; no check of the table's D call, TRBD1, against the DNA was made. TRBV21-1 is described as a pseudogene. The CDR3 runs to 11 residues. CDR3 region: CASGTDYEQYF. In DNA form, the CDR3 reads TGTGCCAGCGGGACAGACTACGAGCAGTACTTC.

The rearrangement uses TRBV28 and TRBJ1-1; D not resolved. Germline V lookup: CDR1 MDHEN, CDR2 SYDVKM. Trimming took off 5 bases at V and 0 bases at J, with 10 bases between the two ends. CDR3 length: 14 residues. CDR3 DNA sequence: TGTGCCAGCAGTACCGGGGATCTGAACACTGAAGCTTTCTTT. Translating it yields CASSTGDLNTEAFF.

This chain uses TRBV27 with TRBJ2-3; no clear D gene. V was trimmed by 8 bases and J by 1 base, leaving 13 bases between them. The CDR3 sequence is 14 residues long. Germline CDR1 is MNHEY and CDR2 is SMNVEV (reference sequence). The CDR3 coding sequence is TGTGCCAGCTCGGCGAATCTAGGCACAGATACGCAGTATTTT. Amino acids: CASSANLGTDTQYF.

This chain uses TRBV7-6 with TRBJ2-1; 11 bases line up with TRBD2. The CDR3 is made up of 16 amino acids. Germline loops: CDR1 SGHVS, CDR2 FNYEAQ. V shed 3 bases and J 7 bases; nucleotides not matched to a gene: 8. The CDR3: CASSLIAGGPFNEQFF. The CDR3 coding sequence is TGTGCCAGCAGCTTGATAGCGGGAGGGCCGTTTAATGAGCAGTTCTTC.

The gene calls are TRBV6-5 and TRBJ2-3, with TRBD1 matching 9 bases. V shed 7 bases and J 1 base; nucleotides not matched to a gene: 3. The CDR3 sequence is 14 residues long. The V gene's germline CDR1 is MNHEY and CDR2 SVGAGI. The CDR3 loop is CASIRQGGTDTQYF. The CDR3 nucleotides read TGTGCCAGCATTAGACAGGGGGGCACAGATACGCAGTATTTT.

This chain joins TRBV7-2 and TRBJ1-1; TRBD1 is a possible D gene (6 bases). This CDR3 region has 17 residues. Germline CDR1 and CDR2: SGHTA and FQGNSA. The V gene lost 3 bases and the J gene lost 1 base, with 18 bases spanning the gap. The CDR3 coding sequence is TGTGCCAGCAGCTTTACCACAGGGCCCGCCCGGAACACTGAAGCTTTCTTT. Its protein product is CASSFTTGPARNTEAFF.

This chain links TRBV9 with TRBJ2-7; 10 nucleotides align to TRBD1. The CDR3 extends over 15 amino acids. The V and J ends lost 4 bases and 7 bases, in that order; junction bases with no gene match: 11. CDR1 and CDR2 (germline): SGDLS, YYNGEE. CDR3 in DNA: TGTGCCAGCAGCCAAAAAGGGACAGGGGTAAGAGAGCAGTACTTC. This gives the protein CASSQKGTGVREQYF.

V usage is TRBV11-3 and J usage is TRBJ2-7; 7 bases align to TRBD2. This CDR3 has 13 amino acids. V gave up 5 bases and J gave up 3 bases; unmatched junction bases: 4. Germline V CDR1 and CDR2: SGHNT, YENEEA. CDR3 loop: CASSQGTIYEQYF. The CDR3 bases are TGTGCCAGCAGCCAAGGGACTATCTACGAGCAGTACTTC.

The chain combines TRBV20-1 with TRBJ2-3; D not certain. Trimming stripped 3 bases from V and 2 bases from J, with 12 bases between. The CDR3 runs to 14 residues. CDR1 DFQATT and CDR2 SNEGSKA come from the germline V gene (reference sequence). The CDR3 region is CSASGSGYTDTQYF. For the CDR3, the DNA is TGCAGTGCTAGTGGGTCGGGTTACACAGATACGCAGTATTTT.

The V gene is TRBV27, the J gene TRBJ1-1; D is uncertain. This CDR3 comprises 13 residues. Germline assignment: CDR1 MNHEY and CDR2 SMNVEV (reference sequence). V lost 4 bases, J lost 0 bases, and 6 bases lay in between. The CDR3 loop is CASSSEVNTEAFF. The CDR3 DNA follows: TGTGCCAGCAGTTCCGAGGTGAACACTGAAGCTTTCTTT.

This clone has only a few counts. The genes are TRBV4-3 and TRBJ1-2; D is ambiguous. From germline, CDR1 is LGHNA and CDR2 YSLEER. The CDR3 sequence is 15 residues long. Between the trimmed V and J ends, which lost 0 bases and 0 bases, there was a span of 8 bases. CDR3 coding DNA: TGCGCCAGCAGCCAAGACCGTAATTCTAACTATGGCTACACCTTC. As protein: CASSQDRNSNYGYTF.

The chain recombines TRBV19 with TRBJ1-5, with D tentatively TRBD1 (5 bases). CDR1 is LNHDA, CDR2 SQIVND, per germline (reference sequence). V was trimmed by 3 bases and J by 5 bases, leaving 29 bases between them. The CDR3 contains 20 residues. The CDR3, as DNA: TGTGCCAGTAGTATCCTTGGTGGCCCCCGAAGGGAGGGGACCGATCAGCCCCAGCATTTT. As protein: CASSILGGPRREGTDQPQHF.

CDR3 nucleotides: TGTGCCAGCAGCTTCTTGGCAGGGTCTGGAAACACCATATATTTT. Amino acid sequence: CASSFLAGSGNTIYF. This sequence joins TRBV7-8 and TRBJ1-3; a possible D gene is TRBD1 (5 bases). This CDR3 spans 15 amino acids. In germline, CDR1 is SGHVS, CDR2 FQNEAQ. The V end was cut by 3 bases, the J end by 1 base, with 10 bases between.

The chain joins TRBV7-9 to TRBJ1-5; TRBD1 matches 7 bases. This CDR3 comprises 14 residues. In germline, CDR1 is SEHNR, CDR2 FQNEAQ (reference sequence). V dropped 5 bases and J dropped 10; count of bases not matched to a gene: 11. The CDR3 DNA follows: TGTGCCAGCAGCCCGGGGACAGCTCCCCTACCCCAGCATTTT. Its protein product is CASSPGTAPLPQHF.

The gene calls are TRBV6-6 and TRBJ2-7; D may be TRBD2 (6 bases). The length of the CDR3 is 14 residues. Germline V gene sequence: CDR1 MNHNY, CDR2 SVGAGI (reference sequence). V lost 4 bases to trimming and J lost 1 base, with 11 bases between them. CDR3 in amino acids: CASSLTGRSYEQYF. The CDR3 region has the DNA TGTGCCAGCAGTTTAACTGGGAGGTCCTACGAGCAGTACTTC.

This clone was observed a few times. The V gene is TRBV3-1 (or the pseudogene TRBV3-2), the J gene TRBJ2-2; the D gene is possibly TRBD2 (5 bases). The V gene lost 4 bases and the J gene lost 5 bases, with 5 bases spanning the gap. Germline lookup yields CDR1 LGHDT and CDR2 YNNKEL (reference sequence). The length of the CDR3 is 12 residues. The CDR3: CASSRTTGELFF. The CDR3 nucleotides read TGTGCCAGCAGCCGGACTACCGGGGAGCTGTTTTTT.